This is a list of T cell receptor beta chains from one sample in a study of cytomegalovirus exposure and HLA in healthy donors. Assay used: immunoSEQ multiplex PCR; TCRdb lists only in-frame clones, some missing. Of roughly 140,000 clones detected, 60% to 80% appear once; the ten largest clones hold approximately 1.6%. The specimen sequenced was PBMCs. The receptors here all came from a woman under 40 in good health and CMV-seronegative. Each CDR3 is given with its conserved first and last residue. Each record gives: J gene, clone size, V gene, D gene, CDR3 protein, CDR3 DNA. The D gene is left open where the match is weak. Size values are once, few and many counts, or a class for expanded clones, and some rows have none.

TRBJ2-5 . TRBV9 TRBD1 CASSPGTGTGETQYF TGTGCCAGCAGCCCGGGGACAGGGACTGGGGAGACCCAGTACTTC
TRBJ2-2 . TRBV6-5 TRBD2 CASSYSGGNTGELFF TGTGCCAGCAGTTACAGCGGGGGGAACACCGGGGAGCTGTTTTTT
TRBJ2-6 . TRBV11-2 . CASTPNRVTGANVLTF TGTGCCAGCACCCCCAACAGGGTAACTGGGGCCAACGTCCTGACTTTC
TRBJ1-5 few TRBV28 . CASSPPPGLDPQHF TGTGCCAGCAGTCCCCCCCCCGGACTGGATCCCCAGCATTTT
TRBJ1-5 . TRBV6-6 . CASSTSGISNQPQHF TGTGCCAGCAGTACCTCAGGGATTAGCAATCAGCCCCAGCATTTT
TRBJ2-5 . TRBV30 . CAWASGGAGETQYF TGTGCCTGGGCCAGCGGCGGGGCGGGGGAGACCCAGTACTTC
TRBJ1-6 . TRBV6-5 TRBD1 CASSADRKDSPLHF TGTGCCAGCAGTGCGGACAGGAAAGATTCACCCCTCCACTTT
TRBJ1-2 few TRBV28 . CASSFSDSRGGYTF TGTGCCAGCAGTTTCAGCGACAGCCGAGGAGGCTACACCTTC
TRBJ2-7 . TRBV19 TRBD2 CASSIAGGFSYEQYF TGTGCCAGTAGTATAGCGGGAGGCTTCTCCTACGAGCAGTACTTC
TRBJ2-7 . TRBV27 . CASSLTVSYEQYF TGTGCCAGCAGTCTGACAGTATCCTACGAGCAGTACTTC
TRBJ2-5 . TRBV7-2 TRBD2 CASSSGGGFQTQYF TGTGCCAGCAGCTCCGGGGGGGGGTTTCAGACCCAGTACTTC
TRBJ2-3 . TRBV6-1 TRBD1 CASSVTKGASTDTQYF TGTGCCAGCAGTGTAACCAAGGGGGCCAGCACAGATACGCAGTATTTT
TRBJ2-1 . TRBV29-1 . CSVRKRNPGDEQFF TGCAGCGTTCGTAAACGAAATCCCGGGGATGAGCAGTTCTTC
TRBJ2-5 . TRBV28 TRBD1 CASSPWTGQETQYF TGTGCCAGCAGTCCTTGGACAGGCCAAGAGACCCAGTACTTC
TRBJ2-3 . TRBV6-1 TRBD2 CASRPGLEADTQYF TGTGCCAGCAGACCGGGACTAGAGGCAGATACGCAGTATTTT
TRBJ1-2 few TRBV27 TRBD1 CASRSRGGPVYGYTF TGTGCCAGCCGGTCGCGAGGGGGCCCCGTCTATGGCTACACCTTC
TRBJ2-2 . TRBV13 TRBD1 CASSLLGTGRTGELFF TGTGCCAGCAGCTTACTCGGGACAGGGAGGACCGGGGAGCTGTTTTTT
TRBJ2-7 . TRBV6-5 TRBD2 CASSLGLAGSHEQYF TGTGCCAGCAGTTTGGGACTAGCGGGGTCCCACGAGCAGTACTTC
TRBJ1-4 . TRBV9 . CASSFRGTTNEKLFF TGTGCCAGCAGTTTTAGGGGGACGACTAATGAAAAACTGTTTTTT
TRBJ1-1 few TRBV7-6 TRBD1 CASSGTGGRTEAFF TGTGCCAGCAGCGGGACAGGGGGCAGGACTGAAGCTTTCTTT
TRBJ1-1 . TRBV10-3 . CAISDLRKGTEAFF TGTGCCATCAGTGACTTGCGAAAGGGGACTGAAGCTTTCTTT
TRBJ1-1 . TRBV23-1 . CASSQSEGQRGAFF TGCGCCAGCAGTCAATCGGAAGGGCAGCGGGGAGCTTTCTTT
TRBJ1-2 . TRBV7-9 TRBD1 CASSPGQGTYGYTF TGTGCCAGCAGCCCGGGACAGGGGACCTATGGCTACACCTTC